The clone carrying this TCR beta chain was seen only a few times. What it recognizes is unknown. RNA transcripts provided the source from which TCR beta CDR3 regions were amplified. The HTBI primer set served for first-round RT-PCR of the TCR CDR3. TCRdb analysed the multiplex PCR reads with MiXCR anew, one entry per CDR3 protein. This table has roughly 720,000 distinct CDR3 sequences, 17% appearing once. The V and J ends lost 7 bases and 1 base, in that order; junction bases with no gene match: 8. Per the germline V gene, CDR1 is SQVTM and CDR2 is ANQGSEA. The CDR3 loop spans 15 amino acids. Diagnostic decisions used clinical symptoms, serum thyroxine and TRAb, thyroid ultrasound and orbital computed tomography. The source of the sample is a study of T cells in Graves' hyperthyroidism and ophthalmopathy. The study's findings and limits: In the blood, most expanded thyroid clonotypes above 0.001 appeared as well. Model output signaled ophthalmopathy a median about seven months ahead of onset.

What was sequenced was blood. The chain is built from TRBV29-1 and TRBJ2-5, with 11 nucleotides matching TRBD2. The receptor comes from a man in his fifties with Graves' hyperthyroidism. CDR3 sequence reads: CSATGTSGPQETQYF. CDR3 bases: TGCAGCGCTACAGGGACTAGCGGTCCCCAAGAGACCCAGTACTTC.